This is a list of T cell receptor beta chains from one sample in a study of cytomegalovirus exposure and HLA in healthy donors. Produced via immunoSEQ multiplex PCR; TCRdb's table is partial and in-frame only. Among some 140,000 clones listed, 80% to 90% were seen once. Sequenced sample: PBMCs. These receptor sequences come from a man between 18 and 35 years old in good health and CMV-seropositive. Each CDR3 is given with its conserved first and last residue. Each record gives: V gene, J gene, D gene, clone size, CDR3 DNA, CDR3 protein. A D gene is named only where the DNA matches it firmly. Not every row has a clone size; where given, it reads once, few, many or a size class.

>TRBV27|TRBJ2-1|-|-
TGTGCCAGCAGTTTAATTGGAGCTAACAATGAGCAGTTCTTC
CASSLIGANNEQFF
>TRBV13|TRBJ2-3|TRBD2|-
TGTGCCAGCAGCTTAGTCTGGGGCTTAGCGGGAGTTCCAGATACGCAGTATTTT
CASSLVWGLAGVPDTQYF
>TRBV9|TRBJ1-2|-|-
TGTGCCAGCAGCGTAGGGGCAGGCCAGGGCTATGGCTACACCTTC
CASSVGAGQGYGYTF
>TRBV5-6|TRBJ1-2|TRBD1|-
TGTGCCAGCAGCCCGGACAGGGGGCACGACATCTATGGCTACACCTTC
CASSPDRGHDIYGYTF
>TRBV4-3|TRBJ1-2|-|-
TGCGCCAGCAGCCAAGATCGAACAGGCCTTGGCTACACCTTC
CASSQDRTGLGYTF
>TRBV6-5|TRBJ1-1|-|once
TGTGCCAGCAGTTTGACAGTTAAGGTGAACACTGAAGCTTTCTTT
CASSLTVKVNTEAFF
>TRBV19|TRBJ1-6|-|-
TGTGCCAGTAGTATTTATCCAGGGGACCGCGTCCACTTT
CASSIYPGDRVHF
>TRBV27|TRBJ1-1|-|-
TGTGCCAGCAGTTTAGGGGGCGGAACTGAAGCTTTCTTT
CASSLGGGTEAFF
>TRBV6-5|TRBJ2-7|-|few
TGTGCCGCTTGCCCCTCCGCCGGTCCCTACGAGCAGTACTTC
CAACPSAGPYEQYF
>TRBV18|TRBJ2-3|TRBD2|once
TGTGCCAGCTCACCATTCAAGCGGGAGGGCCGAGGGGATACGCAGTATTTT
CASSPFKREGRGDTQYF
>TRBV7-9|TRBJ2-5|TRBD2|-
TGTGCCAGCAGCCCTACTAGCGGGGGGTTTCAAGAGACCCAGTACTTC
CASSPTSGGFQETQYF
>TRBV2|TRBJ2-5|-|once
TGTGCCAGCGCTAGTGCGGAGACCCAGTACTTC
CASASAETQYF
>TRBV9|TRBJ2-1|TRBD2|-
TGTGCCAGCAGCGCCCGGGGGGGCCCCTACAATGAGCAGTTCTTC
CASSARGGPYNEQFF
>TRBV7-6|TRBJ2-1|-|-
TGTGCCAGCAGCTTAAACACGGCGGGAGAGCAGTTCTTC
CASSLNTAGEQFF
>TRBV5-4|TRBJ2-3|TRBD2|-
TGTGCCAGCAGCTCCCCGGGACTAGCGGAGGGGGATACGCAGTATTTT
CASSSPGLAEGDTQYF
>TRBV9|TRBJ2-1|TRBD1|-
TGTGCCAGCAGCGTAGAAGGGGGCAGCTCCTACAATGAGCAGTTCTTC
CASSVEGGSSYNEQFF
>TRBV11-2|TRBJ2-7|TRBD2|-
TGTGCCAGCAGCTTGTCTCTAGCGGGAGGGTCCTACGAGCAGTACTTC
CASSLSLAGGSYEQYF
>TRBV5-4|TRBJ1-6|-|-
TGTGCCAGCAGCTCGGACACCTTCTCACCCCTCCACTTT
CASSSDTFSPLHF
>TRBV7-3|TRBJ2-2|TRBD1|-
TGTGCCAGCAGCTTAAGTGGAGGGTTGGGACAGGGGAACACCGGGGAGCTGTTTTTT
CASSLSGGLGQGNTGELFF
>TRBV19|TRBJ1-1|-|-
TGTGCCAGTAGTCTCCGGACTGGGACTGAAGCTTTCTTT
CASSLRTGTEAFF
>TRBV9|TRBJ1-1|-|few
TGTGCCAGCAGCGTAGAACCTAACGCTGAAGCTTTCTTT
CASSVEPNAEAFF
>TRBV14|TRBJ1-2|-|-
TGTGCCAGCAGCCAAGATCGGCAGGACTCTATCTATGGCTACACCTTC
CASSQDRQDSIYGYTF
>TRBV5-1|TRBJ1-6|TRBD1|-
TGCGCCAGCGCAGGAGTGGGGGGACAGGGGGCCAGAGGTTCACCCCTCCACTTT
CASAGVGGQGARGSPLHF
>TRBV6-6|TRBJ2-5|TRBD2|-
TGTGCCAGCAGTAACCAAGACGGGGGGGTGCGGGAGACCCAGTACTTC
CASSNQDGGVRETQYF
>TRBV11-3|TRBJ2-5|-|few
TGTGCCAGCAGCCCGGGGGGCCCCTTACAAGAGACCCAGTACTTC
CASSPGGPLQETQYF
>TRBV27|TRBJ2-7|TRBD2|-
TGTCCCGCGGGGGGCCCCTACGAGCAGTACTTC
CPAGGPYEQYF
>TRBV7-3|TRBJ2-1|-|-
TGTGCCAGCAGCTGGACGGGGTGGGATGAGCAGTTCTTC
CASSWTGWDEQFF
>TRBV6-1|TRBJ2-3|TRBD1|-
TGTGCCAGCAGGACAGGGGGCCCCACAGATACGCAGTATTTT
CASRTGGPTDTQYF
>TRBV9|TRBJ2-7|-|-
TGTGCCAGCAGCGTAGCTGGGGCCTCCGAGCAGTACTTC
CASSVAGASEQYF
>TRBV7-2|TRBJ2-7|-|-
TGTGCCAGCAGCTTGGGGCCTTCCTACGAGCAGTACTTC
CASSLGPSYEQYF